This TCR beta chain was found in a study of spatial heterogeneity in lung cancer. Time point denoted: sample taken at primary tumor resection. Extraction of whole RNA from tumor, nontumor lung or frozen PBMC preceded unsorted sequencing. TCRdb analysed the 5' RACE reads with MiXCR anew, one entry per CDR3 protein. In the table there are about 38,000 distinct CDR3 sequences, roughly 7.4% of which are singletons. This clonotype showed up just a few times. Germline trimming cut 1 base from V and 3 bases from J; bases unmatched to any gene: 1. Germline lookup yields CDR1 LGHNA and CDR2 YNFKEQ. This CDR3 has 15 amino acids.

The V and J genes are TRBV4-2 and TRBJ2-7; 12 positions match TRBD2. The sample in question was PBMCs, obtained at surgery. This TCR derives from a male donor with early-stage non-small cell lung cancer. CDR3 in DNA: TGTGCCAGCAGCCAAGGGACTAGCGGGGACTACGAGCAGTACTTC. As protein: CASSQGTSGDYEQYF.